The table lists the clone carrying this T cell receptor (beta chain) with a few counts. The record originates from a study of regulatory T cells. Primers: 52 TRBV forward and 13 TRBJ reverse. Assay used: immunoSEQ multiplex PCR; TCRdb lists only in-frame clones, some missing. The top ten clones hold 8% to 11% of a sample with around 10,000 clones, 75% to 90% of them seen once. The V gene's germline CDR1 is MNHNS and CDR2 SASEGT. The CDR3 runs 14 residues. The germline V and J ends were trimmed by 0 bases and 1 base, with 7 bases remaining between them. The chain joins TRBV6-1 to TRBJ2-7; D uncertain. This sequence originates from a person between 18 and 35 years old with CD3G deficiency. Material for sequencing was CD8+ T cells sorted from blood. CDR3 coding DNA: TGTGCCAGCAGTGAAGCTCGCGGATCCTACGAGCAGTACTTC. Translating gives CASSEARGSYEQYF.